The sequence of this T cell receptor (beta chain) was determined in a study of blood T cell repertoires in COVID-19. Study background: The analysed material was cDNA or gDNA that came from T cells, B-cell-depleted T cells, or PBMCs.

Sequenced by immunoSEQ multiplex PCR; TCRdb stores in-frame clones only, minus some. The table shows some 370,000 clones, with 87% occurring only once. With 1 base removed from V and 0 bases from J, the gap between germline ends came to 9 bases. This CDR3 is built from 14 residues. Per germline, CDR1 SQVTM and CDR2 ANQGSEA. The source is a woman in her thirties with COVID-19, enrolled during active disease. The rearrangement uses TRBV29-1 and TRBJ1-1, with D uncertain. Input material: peripheral blood. The CDR3 sequence is CSVEADQVNTEAFF. The DNA of the CDR3 is TGCAGCGTTGAAGCAGACCAGGTGAACACTGAAGCTTTCTTT.